This TCR beta chain stems from a study of blood T cell repertoires in COVID-19. This table comes from immunoSEQ multiplex PCR, and its TCRdb copy is limited to in-frame clones, with some not included. The repertoire holds a few hundred thousand clones, with approximately 86% as singletons. From germline, CDR1 is KGHDR and CDR2 SFDVKD. V lost 5 bases to trimming and J lost 6 bases; unmatched junction nucleotides: 11. The CDR3 length is 15 residues. The clonotype originates from a woman in her 30s who had been exposed to COVID-19. Sequenced input: PBMCs or T cells enriched from blood (not recorded which). This chain uses TRBV24-1 with TRBJ1-2, with TRBD1 matching 7 bases. For the CDR3, the DNA is TGTGCCACCAGTGCCGAGGGGGCGCGCGGCCATGGCTACACCTTC. Protein sequence: CATSAEGARGHGYTF.